This TCR beta chain comes out of a study of response to subunit inactivated influenza vaccine. Study observations and caveats: Few additional T cells are recruited per seasonal influenza vaccination, authors suggested.

Using its own MiXCR run on the RT-PCR reads, TCRdb lists one record per CDR3 protein. Here the sample spans more than 700,000 distinct CDR3 sequences, 21% being singletons. Turning to this clonotype: Its matching antigen is unknown.

The specimen comprised PBMCs from blood, sampled 5 to 6 days after vaccination. The receptor was derived from a man between 45 and 60 years old who received an inactivated influenza vaccine.

Here the CDR3 DNA reads TGTGCCAGCAGTTTACAAGGGCCGACAGGTATTAGCAATCAGCCCCAGCATTTT. Its protein is CASSLQGPTGISNQPQHF. The J gene is TRBJ1-5, the V gene TRBV28, with a possible D match to TRBD1 (6 bases). Trimming removed 2 bases at V and 0 bases at J, with 17 bases between. The CDR3 consists of 18 residues. The germline V gene has CDR1 MDHEN and CDR2 SYDVKM.